These 2 T cell receptor beta chains were sequenced from one sample in a study of long-term antiretroviral therapy in people with HIV. An immunoSEQ assay, version v3.0, was performed at survey level. Profiled with immunoSEQ multiplex PCR; TCRdb holds only in-frame clones, not every one. The top ten clones hold about 6.4% of a sample with 25,000 to 35,000 clones, 85% to 95% of them seen once. The sequences come from unsorted PBMCs, collected about 6.7 years after starting antiretroviral therapy. These receptors came from a woman in her forties with HIV.

The chain links TRBV27 to TRBJ1-2, with D tentatively TRBD1 (5 bases). From germline, CDR1 is MNHEY and CDR2 SMNVEV (reference sequence). V shed 5 bases and J shed 2 bases, with 9 bases lying between them. The CDR3 runs to 13 residues. The CDR3 coding sequence is TGTGCCAGCAGTCCGACAGAGAACTATGGCTACACCTTC. Translating it yields CASSPTENYGYTF.

The chain recombines TRBV9 with TRBJ1-1, with unresolved D. V was pared by 2 bases and J by 3 bases, with 11 bases between. Germline assignment: CDR1 SGDLS and CDR2 YYNGEE. This CDR3 has 14 amino acids. The CDR3 sequence: CASSVGVEDTEAFF. The CDR3 DNA reads TGTGCCAGCAGCGTGGGCGTTGAGGACACTGAAGCTTTCTTT.